This T cell receptor beta chain was recorded in a study of blood T cell repertoires in COVID-19. Study overall: Collection of acute and convalescent COVID-19 samples took place in the United States, Italy and Spain. The cDNA or gDNA used as material had been derived from T cells, B-cell-depleted T cells, or PBMCs.

In the source study's methods: Using reference gene primer amplification, nucleated cell counts were estimated. The repertoire was sequenced with immunoSEQ multiplex PCR; TCRdb's copy has only in-frame clones and lacks some. The V and J calls and the clone size are those of that table, but D and trimming were determined from the DNA. The sample has more than 150,000 clones, roughly 79% seen once; the top ten hold around 10%. This clone came up many times. The CDR3 is made up of 16 amino acids. Germline lookup yields CDR1 SGHRS and CDR2 YFSETQ. V lost 4 bases, J lost 2 bases, and 15 bases lay in between. Seattle participants joined during active infection and were tracked over time.

This sequence was found in a woman aged 80 or older with COVID-19, enrolled during active disease. This chain connects TRBV5-1 to TRBJ2-2; D not resolved. The sequencing sample was made of peripheral blood. CDR3 in amino acids: CASSPPTAVNTGELFF. The CDR3 DNA follows: TGCGCCAGCAGCCCCCCCACCGCAGTCAACACCGGGGAGCTGTTTTTT.